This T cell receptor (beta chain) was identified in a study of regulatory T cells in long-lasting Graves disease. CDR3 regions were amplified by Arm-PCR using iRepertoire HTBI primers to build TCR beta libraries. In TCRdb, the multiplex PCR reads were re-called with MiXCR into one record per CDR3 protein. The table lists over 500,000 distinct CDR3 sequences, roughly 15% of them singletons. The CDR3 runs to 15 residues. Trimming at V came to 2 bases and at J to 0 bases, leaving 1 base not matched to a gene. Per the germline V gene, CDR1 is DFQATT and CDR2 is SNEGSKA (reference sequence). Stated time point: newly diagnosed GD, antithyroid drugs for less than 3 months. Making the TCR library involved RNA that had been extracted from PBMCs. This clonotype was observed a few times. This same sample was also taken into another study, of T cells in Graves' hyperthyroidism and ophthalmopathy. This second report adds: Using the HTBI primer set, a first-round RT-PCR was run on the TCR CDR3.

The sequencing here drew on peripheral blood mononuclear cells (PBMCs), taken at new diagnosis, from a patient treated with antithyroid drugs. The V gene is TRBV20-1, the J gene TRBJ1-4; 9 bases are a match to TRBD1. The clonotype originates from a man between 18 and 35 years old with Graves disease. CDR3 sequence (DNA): TGCAGTGCTAGAACAGGGGGCGCAACTAATGAAAAACTGTTTTTT. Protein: CSARTGGATNEKLFF.